This is a list of T cell receptor beta chains from one sample in a study of blood T cell repertoires in COVID-19. Assay: immunoSEQ multiplex PCR; the TCRdb copy retains only in-frame clones and omits some. The table has around 160,000 clones, roughly 90% seen once. Sequenced material: peripheral blood. These TCRs come from a man aged 55 to 70 with active or convalescent COVID-19. CDR3s include the opening cysteine and the closing phenylalanine or tryptophan. The D gene is left open where the match is weak. Only some rows state a clone size, as once, few, many or a class for expanded clones.

v_call	d_call	clone_size	j_call	cdr3_nt	cdr3_aa
TRBV6-5	NA	once	TRBJ1-1	TGTGCCAGCAGTTACGGCCAAATGAACACTGAAGCTTTCTTT	CASSYGQMNTEAFF
TRBV11-2	NA	NA	TRBJ2-7	TGTGCCAGCAGCTTAGACCCTGTTCGGTTTCTCGTTGGGCAGTACTTC	CASSLDPVRFLVGQYF
TRBV7-6	NA	NA	TRBJ1-5	TGTGCCAGCAGCTTAGGTCCAGGGGAAAATCAGCCCCAGCATTTT	CASSLGPGENQPQHF
TRBV5-4	NA	NA	TRBJ1-2	TGTGCCAGCAGTCCTGACGCACAGGGAATCAGCTACACCTTC	CASSPDAQGISYTF
TRBV5-1	TRBD1	NA	TRBJ1-1	TGCGCCAGCAGCTTCGGGACAGGGATGAGCACTGAAGCTTTCTTT	CASSFGTGMSTEAFF
TRBV19	TRBD2	NA	TRBJ2-7	TGTGCCAGTAGTCCTCGACTAGCGGGAGGGCCTAGAGAGCAGTACTTC	CASSPRLAGGPREQYF
TRBV28	NA	NA	TRBJ1-2	TGTGCCAGCAGGACTCATGGGGGGTCAGAGTATGGCTACACCTTC	CASRTHGGSEYGYTF
TRBV6-5	NA	NA	TRBJ1-3	TGTGCCAGCAGTATAACCTCCACAGGGCGAAACACCATATATTTT	CASSITSTGRNTIYF
TRBV5-1	TRBD1	NA	TRBJ1-2	TGCGCCAGCAGGGGGACAGGCGTCTATGGCTACACCTTC	CASRGTGVYGYTF
TRBV5-4	NA	few	TRBJ1-1	TGTGCCAGCAGCCCCAGGACAGACATGAACACTGAAGCTTTCTTT	CASSPRTDMNTEAFF
TRBV7-6	TRBD2	NA	TRBJ2-2	TGTGCCAGCAGCACTAGACTAGCGGGGGGCCCGAACACCGGGGAGCTGTTTTTT	CASSTRLAGGPNTGELFF
TRBV5-1	TRBD1	once	TRBJ2-5	TGCGCCAGCAGCGCACACAGGGGGCGGGAGACCCAGTACTTC	CASSAHRGRETQYF
TRBV7-9	TRBD2	NA	TRBJ2-7	TGTGCCAGCAGCCCATCTGGGGAGGGATCCTACGAGCAGTACTTC	CASSPSGEGSYEQYF
TRBV2	NA	NA	TRBJ1-3	TGTGCCAGTGGACAGAGCAGCTCTGGAAACACCATATATTTT	CASGQSSSGNTIYF
TRBV15	TRBD2	NA	TRBJ2-7	TGTGCCACCAGCAGAGATCGCACTAGCGGCTCCTACGAGCAGTACTTC	CATSRDRTSGSYEQYF
TRBV5-1	NA	NA	TRBJ1-5	TGCGCCAGCAGCTTACTGCCGGATCAGCCCCAGCATTTT	CASSLLPDQPQHF